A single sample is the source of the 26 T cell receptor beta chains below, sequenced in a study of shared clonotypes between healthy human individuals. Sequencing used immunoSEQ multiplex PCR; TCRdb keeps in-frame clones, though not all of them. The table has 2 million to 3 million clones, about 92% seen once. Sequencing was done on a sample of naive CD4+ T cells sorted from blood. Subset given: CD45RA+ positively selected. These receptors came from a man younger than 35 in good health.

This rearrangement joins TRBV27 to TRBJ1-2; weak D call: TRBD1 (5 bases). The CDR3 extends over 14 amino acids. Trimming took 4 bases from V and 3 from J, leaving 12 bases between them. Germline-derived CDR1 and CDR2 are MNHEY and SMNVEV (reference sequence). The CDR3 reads CASSSRDSYYGYTF. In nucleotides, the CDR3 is TGTGCCAGCAGTTCCAGGGATTCTTACTATGGCTACACCTTC.

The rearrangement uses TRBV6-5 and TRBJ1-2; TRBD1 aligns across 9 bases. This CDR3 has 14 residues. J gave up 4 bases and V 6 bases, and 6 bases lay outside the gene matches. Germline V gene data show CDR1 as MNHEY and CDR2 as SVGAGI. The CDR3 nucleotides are TGTGCCAGCAGAACTCAGGACAGGGGCTATGGCTACACCTTC. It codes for CASRTQDRGYGYTF.

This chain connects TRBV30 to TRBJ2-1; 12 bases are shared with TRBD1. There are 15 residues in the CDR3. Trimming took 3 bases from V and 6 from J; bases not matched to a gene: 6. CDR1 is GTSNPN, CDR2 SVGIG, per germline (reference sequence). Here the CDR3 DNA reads TGTGCCTGGAGGAAACCGGGACAGGGGGCCAATGAGCAGTTCTTC. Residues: CAWRKPGQGANEQFF.

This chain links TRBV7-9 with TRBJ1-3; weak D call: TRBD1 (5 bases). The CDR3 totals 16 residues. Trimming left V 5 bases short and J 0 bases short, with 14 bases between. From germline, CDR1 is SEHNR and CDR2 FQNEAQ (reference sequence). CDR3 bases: TGTGCCAGCAGCCTGGGACCGAAGAGCTCTGGAAACACCATATATTTT. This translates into CASSLGPKSSGNTIYF.

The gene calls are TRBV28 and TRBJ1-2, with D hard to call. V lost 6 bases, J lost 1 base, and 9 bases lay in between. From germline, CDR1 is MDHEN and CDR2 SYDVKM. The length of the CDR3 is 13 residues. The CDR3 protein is CASSTQSNYGYTF. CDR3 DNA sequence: TGTGCCAGCAGCACTCAGAGTAACTATGGCTACACCTTC.

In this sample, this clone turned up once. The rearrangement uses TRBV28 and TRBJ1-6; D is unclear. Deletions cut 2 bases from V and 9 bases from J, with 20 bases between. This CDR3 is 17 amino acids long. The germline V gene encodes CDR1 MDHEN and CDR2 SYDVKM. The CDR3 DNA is TGTGCCAGCAGTTTAAGGAACTCCCCCATGAGTGGTTCACCCCTCCACTTT. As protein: CASSLRNSPMSGSPLHF.

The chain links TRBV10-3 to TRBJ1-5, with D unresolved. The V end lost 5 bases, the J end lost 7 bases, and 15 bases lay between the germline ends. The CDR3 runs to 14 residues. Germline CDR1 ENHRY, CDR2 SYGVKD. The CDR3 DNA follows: TGTGCCATCAGTCCCGACACGTCCGGACAGCCCCAGCATTTT. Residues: CAISPDTSGQPQHF.

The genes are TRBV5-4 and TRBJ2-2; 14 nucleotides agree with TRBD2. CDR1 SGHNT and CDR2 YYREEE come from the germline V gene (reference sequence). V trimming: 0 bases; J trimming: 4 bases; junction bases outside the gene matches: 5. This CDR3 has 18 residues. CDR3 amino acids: CASSLGGLAGVSTGELFF. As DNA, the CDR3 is TGTGCCAGCAGCTTGGGGGGACTAGCGGGAGTGAGCACCGGGGAGCTGTTTTTT.

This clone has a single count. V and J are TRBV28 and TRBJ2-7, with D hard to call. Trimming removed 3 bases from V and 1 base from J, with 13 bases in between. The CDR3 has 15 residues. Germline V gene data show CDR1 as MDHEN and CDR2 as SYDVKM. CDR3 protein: CASSFDTKMSYEQYF. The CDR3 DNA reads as TGTGCCAGCAGTTTTGATACAAAGATGTCCTACGAGCAGTACTTC.

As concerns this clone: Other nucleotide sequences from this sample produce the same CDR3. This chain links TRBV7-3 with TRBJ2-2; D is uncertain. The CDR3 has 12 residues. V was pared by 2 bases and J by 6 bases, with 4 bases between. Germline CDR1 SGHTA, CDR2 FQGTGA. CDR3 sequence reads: CASSLGAGELFF. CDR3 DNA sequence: TGTGCCAGCAGCTTAGGCGCCGGGGAGCTGTTTTTT. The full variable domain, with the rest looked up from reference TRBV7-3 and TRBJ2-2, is GAGVSQTPSNKVTEKGKYVELRCDPISGHTALYWYRQSLGQGPEFLIYFQGTGAADDSGLPNDRFFAVRPEGSVSTLKIQRTERGDSAVYLCASSLGAGELFFGEGSRLTVL.

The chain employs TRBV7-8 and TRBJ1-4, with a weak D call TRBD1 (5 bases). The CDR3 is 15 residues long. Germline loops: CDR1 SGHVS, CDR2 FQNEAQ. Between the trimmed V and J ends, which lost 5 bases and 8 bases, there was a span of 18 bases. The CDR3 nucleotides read TGTGCCAGCAGCACCAATTCCGGGGCCAAGGAAAAACTGTTTTTT. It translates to CASSTNSGAKEKLFF.

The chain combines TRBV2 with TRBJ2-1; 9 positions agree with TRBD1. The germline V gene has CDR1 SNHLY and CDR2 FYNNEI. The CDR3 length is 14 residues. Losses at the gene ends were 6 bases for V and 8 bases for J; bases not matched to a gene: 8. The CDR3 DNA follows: TGTGCCAGCAGCAGGGACAGGGTAGGCGATGAGCAGTTCTTC. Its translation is CASSRDRVGDEQFF.

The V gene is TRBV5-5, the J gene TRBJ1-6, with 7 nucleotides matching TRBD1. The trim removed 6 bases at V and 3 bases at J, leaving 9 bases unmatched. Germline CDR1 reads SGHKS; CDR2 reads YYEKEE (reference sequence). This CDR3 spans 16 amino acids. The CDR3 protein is CASKTLGGNYNSPLHF. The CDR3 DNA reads TGTGCCAGCAAGACGTTAGGGGGCAACTATAATTCACCCCTCCACTTT.

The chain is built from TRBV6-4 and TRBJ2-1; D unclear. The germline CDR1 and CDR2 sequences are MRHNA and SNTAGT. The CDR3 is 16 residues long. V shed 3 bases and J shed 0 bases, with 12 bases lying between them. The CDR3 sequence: CASSEEADLSYNEQFF. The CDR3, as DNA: TGTGCCAGCAGTGAAGAGGCGGACCTCTCCTACAATGAGCAGTTCTTC.

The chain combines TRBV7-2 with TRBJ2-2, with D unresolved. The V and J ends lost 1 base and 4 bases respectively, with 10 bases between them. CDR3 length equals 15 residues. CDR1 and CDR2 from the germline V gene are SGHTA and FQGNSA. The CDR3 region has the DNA TGTGCCAGCAGCTTAGGCGGCCTTTTCACCGGGGAGCTGTTTTTT. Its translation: CASSLGGLFTGELFF.

CDR3 sequence: CASSLDAGQVNGYTF. CDR3 DNA sequence: TGCGCCAGCAGCTTGGACGCGGGACAGGTGAATGGCTACACCTTC. This sequence joins TRBV5-1 and TRBJ1-2; 8 nucleotides align to TRBD1. V trimming: 0 bases; J trimming: 6 bases; junction bases outside the gene matches: 7. The CDR3 consists of 15 residues. Germline assignment: CDR1 SGHRS and CDR2 YFSETQ.

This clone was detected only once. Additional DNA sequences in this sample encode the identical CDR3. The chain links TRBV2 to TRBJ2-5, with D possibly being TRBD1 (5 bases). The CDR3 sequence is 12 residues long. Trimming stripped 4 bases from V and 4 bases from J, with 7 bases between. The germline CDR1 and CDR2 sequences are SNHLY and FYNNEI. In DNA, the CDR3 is TGTGCCAGCAGTGCCCAGGGAGAGACCCAGTACTTC. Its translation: CASSAQGETQYF.

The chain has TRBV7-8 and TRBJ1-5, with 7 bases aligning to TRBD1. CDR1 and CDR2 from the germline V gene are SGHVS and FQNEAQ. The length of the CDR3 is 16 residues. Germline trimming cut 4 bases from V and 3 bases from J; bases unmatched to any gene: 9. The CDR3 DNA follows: TGTGCCAGCAGCTCGCGGCAGGGACAGACCAATCAGCCCCAGCATTTT. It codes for CASSSRQGQTNQPQHF.

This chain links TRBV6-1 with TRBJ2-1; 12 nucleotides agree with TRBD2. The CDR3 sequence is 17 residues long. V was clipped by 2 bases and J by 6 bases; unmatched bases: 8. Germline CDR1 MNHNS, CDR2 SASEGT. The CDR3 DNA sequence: TGTGCCAGCAGTGAAACCCGGACTAGCGGGAAGCGCAATGAGCAGTTCTTC. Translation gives CASSETRTSGKRNEQFF.

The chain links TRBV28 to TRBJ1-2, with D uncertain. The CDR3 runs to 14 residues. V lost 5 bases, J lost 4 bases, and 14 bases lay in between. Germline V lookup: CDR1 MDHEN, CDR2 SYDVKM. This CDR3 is CASSLYDQPYGYTF. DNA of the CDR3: TGTGCCAGCAGTCTTTACGACCAACCCTATGGCTACACCTTC.

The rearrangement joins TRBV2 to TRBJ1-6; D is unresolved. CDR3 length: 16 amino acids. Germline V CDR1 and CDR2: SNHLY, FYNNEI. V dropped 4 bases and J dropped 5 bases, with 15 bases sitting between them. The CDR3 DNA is TGTGCCAGCAGTGTCTACGGAGCAGAGAATAATTCACCCCTCCACTTT. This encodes CASSVYGAENNSPLHF.

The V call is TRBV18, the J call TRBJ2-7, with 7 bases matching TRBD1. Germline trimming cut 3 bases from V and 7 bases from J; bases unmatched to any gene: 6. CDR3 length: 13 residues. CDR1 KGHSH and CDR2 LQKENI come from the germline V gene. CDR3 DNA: TGTGCCAGCTCACCGACAGGGCAGGGGGAGCAGTACTTC. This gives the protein CASSPTGQGEQYF.

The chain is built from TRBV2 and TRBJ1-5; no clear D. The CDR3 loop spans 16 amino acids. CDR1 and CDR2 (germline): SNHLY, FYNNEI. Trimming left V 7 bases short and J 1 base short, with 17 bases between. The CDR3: CASNGILGGSNQPQHF. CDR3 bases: TGTGCCAGCAACGGTATATTAGGAGGGAGCAATCAGCCCCAGCATTTT.

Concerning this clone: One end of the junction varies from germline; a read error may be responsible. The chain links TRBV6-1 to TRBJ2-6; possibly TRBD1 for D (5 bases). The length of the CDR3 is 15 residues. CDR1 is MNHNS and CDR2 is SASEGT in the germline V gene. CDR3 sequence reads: CASTEQDSGANVLTF. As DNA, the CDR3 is TGTGCCAGCACTGAACAGGACTCTGGGGCCAACGTCCTGACTTTC.

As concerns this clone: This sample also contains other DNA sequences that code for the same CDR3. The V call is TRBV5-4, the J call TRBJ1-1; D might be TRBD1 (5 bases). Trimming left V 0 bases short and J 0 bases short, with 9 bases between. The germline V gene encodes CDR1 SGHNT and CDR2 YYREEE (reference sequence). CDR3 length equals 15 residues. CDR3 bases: TGTGCCAGCAGCTTGGCAAGGGGCATGAACACTGAAGCTTTCTTT. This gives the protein CASSLARGMNTEAFF.

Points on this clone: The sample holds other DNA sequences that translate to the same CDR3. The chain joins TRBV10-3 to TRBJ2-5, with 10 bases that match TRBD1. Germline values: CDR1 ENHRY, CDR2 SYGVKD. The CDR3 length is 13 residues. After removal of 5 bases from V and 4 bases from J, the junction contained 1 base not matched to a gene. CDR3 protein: CAISRTGGETQYF. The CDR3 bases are TGTGCCATCAGTAGGACAGGGGGAGAGACCCAGTACTTC.